The rows below give T cell receptor beta chains drawn from one sample of a study of lymphopenia after photon versus proton radiotherapy. TCRdb's table, derived via immunoSEQ multiplex PCR, lists solely in-frame clones and lacks some. This sample has 26,000 or so clones, with 75% to 90% found just once. Here the sequenced sample was peripheral blood, taken from a patient treated with photon-based radiotherapy. The receptors stem from a young man with gastric cancer. The CDR3 runs from the conserved cysteine through the conserved F or W. The D gene is left open where the match is weak. Only part of the rows carry a size: once, few, many, or a class if the clone is expanded.

v_call	j_call	d_call	clone_size	cdr3_aa	cdr3_nt
TRBV5-1	TRBJ1-1	-	-	CASRSSISNEAFF	TGCGCCAGCAGGTCGTCGATCTCCAATGAAGCTTTCTTT
TRBV11-3	TRBJ2-7	TRBD1	few	CASSFKGTGIYEQYF	TGTGCCAGCAGCTTTAAAGGGACAGGGATCTACGAGCAGTACTTC
TRBV4-1	TRBJ1-1	-	-	CASSQPVKGRANTEAFF	TGCGCCAGCAGCCAACCCGTTAAGGGACGGGCGAACACTGAAGCTTTCTTT
TRBV7-9	TRBJ2-1	TRBD2	-	CASSLLAGGRNEQFF	TGTGCCAGCAGCTTACTAGCGGGAGGGAGGAATGAGCAGTTCTTC
TRBV9	TRBJ2-2	-	-	CASSVTGYTGELFF	TGTGCCAGCAGCGTAACGGGGTACACCGGGGAGCTGTTTTTT
TRBV27	TRBJ2-5	TRBD2	-	CASSPHGPSGNRETQYF	TGTGCCAGCAGTCCACATGGGCCTAGCGGGAACAGAGAGACCCAGTACTTC
TRBV28	TRBJ2-7	TRBD1	-	CASSLTGTGGSEQYF	TGTGCCAGCAGTCTAACCGGGACAGGGGGTTCCGAGCAGTACTTC
TRBV7-2	TRBJ2-4	-	once	CASSWTPGQNIQYF	TGTGCCAGCAGCTGGACTCCGGGACAAAACATTCAGTACTTC
TRBV6-1	TRBJ1-2	-	-	CASRTLLNYGYTF	TGTGCCAGCAGGACCTTACTTAACTATGGCTACACCTTC
TRBV5-1	TRBJ2-3	-	few	CASSLATASTDTQYF	TGCGCCAGCAGCTTGGCAACGGCTAGCACAGATACGCAGTATTTT
TRBV9	TRBJ2-3	-	-	CASSGTGWHTDTQYF	TGTGCCAGCAGCGGGACTGGGTGGCACACAGATACGCAGTATTTT
TRBV28	TRBJ2-7	TRBD1	once	CASFGQEETYEQYF	TGTGCCAGCTTCGGACAGGAGGAAACCTACGAGCAGTACTTC
TRBV2	TRBJ1-2	TRBD1	few	CASIPTGGNYGYTF	TGTGCCAGCATCCCGACAGGGGGAAACTATGGCTACACCTTC
TRBV7-2	TRBJ1-5	-	-	CASSTTGQSNQPQHF	TGTGCCAGCAGCACGACAGGCCAGAGCAATCAGCCCCAGCATTTT
TRBV6-9	TRBJ1-2	TRBD1	-	CASSYTPTGDYGYTF	TGTGCCAGCAGTTACACCCCGACAGGGGACTATGGCTACACCTTC
TRBV5-8	TRBJ2-7	-	once	CASTNPGQYSSYEQYF	TGTGCCAGCACCAACCCCGGACAGTATAGCTCCTACGAGCAGTACTTC
TRBV11-3	TRBJ2-1	TRBD2	few	CASSLGGVKEQFF	TGTGCCAGCAGCTTGGGAGGGGTCAAGGAGCAGTTCTTC
TRBV6-1	TRBJ1-6	TRBD1	-	CASSERGGTGLSYNSPLHF	TGTGCCAGCAGTGAAAGGGGGGGGACAGGCCTCTCCTATAATTCACCCCTCCACTTT
TRBV11-2	TRBJ2-3	-	-	CASSPFGTDTQYF	TGTGCCAGCAGCCCCTTCGGCACAGATACGCAGTATTTT
TRBV10-2	TRBJ2-1	TRBD2	-	CASGQTSGRVEGFF	TGCGCCAGCGGACAGACTAGCGGGAGAGTCGAGGGGTTCTTC
TRBV28	TRBJ2-5	-	-	CASRENLNTGKETQYF	TGTGCCAGCCGCGAAAACCTTAATACAGGGAAAGAGACCCAGTACTTC
TRBV7-9	TRBJ2-1	-	-	CASSLASYNEQFF	TGTGCCAGCAGCTTAGCATCCTACAATGAGCAGTTCTTC
TRBV6-5	TRBJ2-3	-	-	CASRPAGASYDTQYF	TGTGCCAGCAGGCCTGCGGGGGCCTCATATGATACGCAGTATTTT
TRBV14	TRBJ2-1	-	-	CASSYRPDEQFF	TGTGCCAGCAGCTACCGACCAGATGAGCAGTTCTTC
TRBV11-3	TRBJ2-5	-	few	CASSLEHGGKEMETQYF	TGTGCCAGCAGCTTAGAGCACGGCGGCAAGGAGATGGAGACCCAGTACTTC
TRBV7-3	TRBJ2-7	TRBD1	-	CASSPGQGTGEQYF	TGTGCCAGCAGCCCGGGACAGGGGACGGGGGAGCAGTACTTC
TRBV28	TRBJ1-2	TRBD1	once	CASHSSDRNFYGYTF	TGTGCCAGCCATTCCTCGGACAGGAACTTCTATGGCTACACCTTC
TRBV27	TRBJ2-7	-	-	CASSSPGRVGDEQYF	TGTGCCAGCAGTTCCCCGGGAAGGGTTGGCGACGAGCAGTACTTC
TRBV27	TRBJ2-1	-	few	CASSETYNEQFF	TGTGCCAGCAGTGAGACTTACAATGAGCAGTTCTTC
TRBV25-1	TRBJ2-3	-	-	CASTYGAGTITDTQYF	TGTGCCAGCACCTACGGGGCAGGGACCATTACAGATACGCAGTATTTT
TRBV28	TRBJ1-3	-	-	CASSLDRTGNTIYF	TGTGCCAGCAGTTTGGACAGAACTGGAAACACCATATATTTT
TRBV19	TRBJ2-7	TRBD1	-	CASQGQGFYEQYF	TGTGCCAGCCAGGGACAGGGGTTCTACGAGCAGTACTTC
TRBV11-3	TRBJ2-3	TRBD2	few	CASRQTSGSSDTQYF	TGTGCCAGCAGGCAGACTAGCGGGAGCTCAGATACGCAGTATTTT
TRBV4-1	TRBJ2-1	TRBD2	-	CASSQVAGERDEQFF	TGCGCCAGCAGCCAAGTAGCGGGAGAGAGGGATGAGCAGTTCTTC
TRBV7-2	TRBJ1-1	-	-	CASSLIVGTEAFF	TGTGCCAGCAGCCTTATCGTTGGCACTGAAGCTTTCTTT
TRBV5-1	TRBJ2-1	TRBD1	-	CASSRQGGSYNEQFF	TGCGCCAGCAGCAGACAGGGTGGGTCCTACAATGAGCAGTTCTTC
TRBV5-1	TRBJ1-2	TRBD1	-	CASRGQGYGYTF	TGCGCCAGCAGGGGACAGGGCTATGGCTACACCTTC
TRBV5-1	TRBJ1-2	-	once	CASSLSENYGYTF	TGCGCCAGCAGCTTGTCAGAGAACTATGGCTACACCTTC
TRBV5-1	TRBJ2-2	TRBD1	-	CASSPGQGYTGELFF	TGCGCCAGCAGCCCAGGACAGGGGTACACCGGGGAGCTGTTTTTT
TRBV28	TRBJ2-6	-	-	CASRHRVGANVLTF	TGTGCCAGCAGGCACAGAGTCGGGGCCAACGTCCTGACTTTC
TRBV5-4	TRBJ2-2	-	-	CASSLNTNTGELFF	TGTGCCAGCAGCTTAAACACGAACACCGGGGAGCTGTTTTTT
TRBV13	TRBJ2-5	TRBD2	-	CASSLGTSGVETQYF	TGTGCCAGCAGCTTAGGGACTAGCGGGGTAGAGACCCAGTACTTC
TRBV5-1	TRBJ2-7	-	-	CASSGGSTYEQYF	TGCGCCAGCAGCGGAGGGAGTACCTACGAGCAGTACTTC
TRBV28	TRBJ2-7	TRBD2	-	CASIRDAGGDYEQYF	TGTGCCAGCATCAGAGATGCGGGGGGCGACTACGAGCAGTACTTC
TRBV11-2	TRBJ2-7	TRBD1	-	CASSRSDRAFYEQYF	TGTGCCAGCAGCCGATCGGACAGGGCATTCTACGAGCAGTACTTC
TRBV28	TRBJ1-4	-	-	CASSSSGTSITNEKLFF	TGTGCCAGCAGTTCCTCTGGAACCTCGATAACCAATGAAAAACTGTTTTTT
TRBV28	TRBJ2-5	-	-	CASSLERETQYF	TGTGCCAGCAGTTTGGAGCGGGAGACCCAGTACTTC
TRBV18	TRBJ1-1	TRBD1	-	CASSPGQGGNTEAFF	TGTGCCAGCTCACCGGGACAGGGGGGGAACACTGAAGCTTTCTTT
TRBV5-6	TRBJ2-7	TRBD1	-	CASTLGQGSYEQYF	TGTGCCAGCACCCTCGGACAGGGCTCCTACGAGCAGTACTTC
TRBV7-2	TRBJ2-3	TRBD2	-	CASSLKGGRGFTDTQYF	TGTGCCAGCAGCTTAAAGGGCGGGAGAGGGTTTACAGATACGCAGTATTTT
TRBV5-1	TRBJ2-5	TRBD2	-	CASSFGTTYQETQYF	TGCGCCAGCTCTTTCGGGACTACGTACCAAGAGACCCAGTACTTC